This is a list of T cell receptor beta chains from one sample in a study of blood T cell repertoires in COVID-19. The data were produced by immunoSEQ multiplex PCR, yet TCRdb's version contains in-frame clones alone and is incomplete. The data contain around 170,000 clones, roughly four fifths of them singletons. Sample: peripheral blood. Receptors originate from a man younger than 40 with active or convalescent COVID-19. CDR3s include the opening cysteine and the closing phenylalanine or tryptophan.

V gene,CDR3 protein
TRBV6-5,CASSYSRGSGQPQHF
TRBV10-3,CAIRSRDRGEGTEAFF
TRBV4-3,CASSQAAGGSDEQFF
TRBV19,CASSPWTSGGVFTDTQYF
TRBV27,CASSSGGAANYGYTF
TRBV28,CASSLRGQGRRDTQYF
TRBV18,CASSPSRDYGYTF
TRBV28,CASSLGRSYGYTF
TRBV29-1,CSVEPGDSGNTIYF
TRBV4-3,CASSQRARGGELFF
TRBV18,CASSPPGGSYNSPLHF
TRBV6-5,CASSPGTVNSYGYTF
TRBV20-1,CSRPGNNEQFF